This T cell receptor (beta chain) emerged from a study of cytomegalovirus exposure and HLA in healthy donors. The CDR3 totals 14 residues. Trimming took 5 bases from V and 6 from J, leaving 17 bases between them. The germline V gene encodes CDR1 MNHEY and CDR2 SMNVEV (reference sequence). Data came from immunoSEQ multiplex PCR; TCRdb stores just in-frame clones and leaves some out. This table has some 75,000 clones, approximately 96% appearing once. Points on this clone: Its specificity is unknown.

The donors were in the approximately 120-subject validation cohort; that cohort was separate from the 666-subject first cohort. Regarding the study as a whole: Most TCR sequences were rare, but some public TCRs occurred in many donors. It was reportedly the case that the classifier diagnosed cytomegalovirus status with high specificity and sensitivity. It was 160 or so TCR beta chains that were listed as cytomegalovirus-associated.

The V call is TRBV27, the J call TRBJ2-7; D might be TRBD1 (6 bases). The clonotype originates from a young woman in good health and CMV-seronegative. Sequenced material: PBMCs. The CDR3 region is CASSIGHRVVEQYF. The DNA of the CDR3 is TGTGCCAGCAGTATCGGTCACAGGGTGGTCGAGCAGTACTTC.